One sample yielded the 28 T cell receptor beta chains listed below, sequenced in a study of shared clonotypes between healthy human individuals. Libraries were prepared by immunoSEQ multiplex PCR; TCRdb keeps only in-frame clonotypes and omits some of them. Of just under 350,000 clones listed, around four fifths were seen once; the top ten hold 10%. Sequenced material: memory CD4+ T cells sorted from blood. Subset here: CD45RA-negative fraction. These receptors were obtained from a man aged 25-45 years in good health.

V gene TRBV4-3 combines with J gene TRBJ2-7; TRBD1 or TRBD2 may be the D gene (5 bases each). The germline gives CDR1 LGHNA, CDR2 YSLEER. The CDR3 is 15 residues long. V lost 1 base and J 3 bases, leaving 13 bases between the germline ends. The CDR3 loop reads CASSQAGAGLYEQYF. The CDR3, as DNA: TGCGCCAGCAGCCAAGCCGGGGCCGGGCTCTACGAGCAGTACTTC.

The CDR3: CASKGDNANTGELFF. Written as DNA, the CDR3 is TGTGCCAGCAAGGGGGACAATGCTAACACCGGGGAGCTGTTTTTT. The chain joins TRBV6-1 to TRBJ2-2; the D gene is possibly TRBD1 (6 bases). Trimming cost V 7 bases and J 2 bases, with 14 bases left between them. The CDR3 totals 15 residues. Germline lookup yields CDR1 MNHNS and CDR2 SASEGT.

V is TRBV5-1 and J is TRBJ2-3, with 8 bases that match TRBD2. CDR1 is SGHRS, CDR2 YFSETQ, per germline. The CDR3 has 15 amino acids. The junction had 4 bases not matched to a gene; V was cut back by 4 bases and J by 0 bases. CDR3 nucleotide sequence: TGCGCCAGCAGCCCCCGGGGGGGTAGCACAGATACGCAGTATTTT. It encodes CASSPRGGSTDTQYF. Full variable domain (rest looked up from reference TRBV5-1 and TRBJ2-3): KAGVTQTPRYLIKTRGQQVTLSCSPISGHRSVSWYQQTPGQGLQFLFEYFSETQRNKGNFPGRFSGRQFSNSRSEMNVSTLELGDSALYLCASSPRGGSTDTQYFGPGTRLTVL.

The CDR3 DNA reads TGTGCCAGCAGCCAACCGGGACTAGCGGGAGCGGGGCAGTTCTTC. Protein: CASSQPGLAGAGQFF. The chain recombines TRBV5-4 with TRBJ2-1; 14 positions match TRBD2. Germline trimming cut 4 bases from V and 12 bases from J; bases unmatched to any gene: 9. The CDR3 totals 15 residues. Germline values: CDR1 SGHNT, CDR2 YYREEE (reference sequence).

The chain employs TRBV5-1 and TRBJ1-6, with 8 nucleotides matching TRBD1. From germline, CDR1 is SGHRS and CDR2 YFSETQ. The length of the CDR3 is 15 residues. Germline trimming cut 5 bases from V and 7 bases from J; bases unmatched to any gene: 8. CDR3 protein: CASSSGGWENSPLHF. CDR3 DNA sequence: TGCGCCAGCAGTTCAGGGGGCTGGGAGAATTCACCCCTCCACTTT.

For this clone: A read error may explain this, as a much larger clone is one base away. The genes are TRBV7-8 and TRBJ2-5; 11 bases are shared with TRBD2. The CDR3 is made up of 19 amino acids. Germline V gene lookup returns CDR1 SGHVS and CDR2 FQNEAQ. The V gene end was trimmed by 5 bases and the J gene end by 5 bases; junction bases not matched to a gene: 19. The CDR3 is CASSPYRGLAEVTGETQYF. DNA of the CDR3: TGTGCCAGCAGCCCCTACCGGGGACTAGCGGAAGTTACGGGGGAGACCCAGTACTTC.

The V gene is TRBV9, the J gene TRBJ1-2; 7 bases are shared with TRBD1. The CDR3 consists of 14 residues. The V gene end was trimmed by 3 bases and the J gene end by 6 bases; junction bases not matched to a gene: 8. The germline V gene has CDR1 SGDLS and CDR2 YYNGEE. The CDR3 nucleotides read TGTGCCAGCAGCGCAGACCCCGGGACAGATGGCTACACCTTC. Amino acid sequence: CASSADPGTDGYTF.

The V and J genes are TRBV4-1 and TRBJ2-3, with unresolved D. This CDR3 spans 13 amino acids. CDR1 is MGHRA, CDR2 YSYEKL, per germline. Trimming took off 1 base at V and 6 bases at J, with 8 bases between the two ends. This CDR3 is CASSQVVMDTQYF. CDR3 nucleotides: TGCGCCAGCAGCCAAGTCGTAATGGATACGCAGTATTTT.

V and J are TRBV4-1 and TRBJ1-2; perhaps TRBD1 as D (5 bases). The CDR3 length is 15 residues. Between the trimmed V and J ends, which lost 4 bases and 5 bases, there was a span of 17 bases. Germline loops: CDR1 MGHRA, CDR2 YSYEKL. In nucleotides, the CDR3 is TGCGCCAGCAGCCCCTCGGGGGGATGGGGGTATGGCTACACCTTC. This translates into CASSPSGGWGYGYTF.

V is TRBV11-3 and J is TRBJ2-2, with D maybe TRBD2 (5 bases). Germline assignment: CDR1 SGHNT and CDR2 YENEEA. The CDR3 has 14 amino acids. V was cut by 1 base and J by 7 bases, with 10 bases left in between. The CDR3, as DNA: TGTGCCAGCAGCTTAGCGGGAATTGGCGGGGAGCTGTTTTTT. Its protein is CASSLAGIGGELFF.

This clone has more than one count but fewer than ten. The J gene is TRBJ2-5, the V gene TRBV5-6; D ambiguous. Germline CDR1 SGHDT, CDR2 YYEEEE. The CDR3 covers 15 residues. V lost 3 bases and J lost 2, with 14 bases in between. CDR3 DNA sequence: TGTGCCAGCAGCTACTCGGACCGAAAGCAAGAGACCCAGTACTTC. As protein: CASSYSDRKQETQYF.

This chain links TRBV6-6 with TRBJ2-1; TRBD1 is a possible D gene (6 bases). The germline V gene has CDR1 MNHNY and CDR2 SVGAGI (reference sequence). The length of the CDR3 is 13 residues. The V gene lost 5 bases and the J gene lost 6 bases, with 11 bases spanning the gap. Here the CDR3 reads CASSRGFPNEQFF. In DNA form, the CDR3 reads TGTGCCAGCAGTAGGGGGTTTCCCAATGAGCAGTTCTTC.

The chain links TRBV29-1 to TRBJ2-1; 9 bases match TRBD2. Germline V gives CDR1 SQVTM, CDR2 ANQGSEA. The V segment lost 6 bases and the J segment 5 bases; nucleotides outside the gene matches: 5. CDR3 length: 13 residues. In DNA form, the CDR3 reads TGCAGCGTCGGCGGGAGGGCCCACAATGAGCAGTTCTTC. Protein sequence: CSVGGRAHNEQFF.

This clone was seen more than once but under ten times. In the same sample, other DNA sequences code for this CDR3. The rearrangement joins TRBV4-3 to TRBJ1-1; D gene ambiguous. CDR1 is LGHNA and CDR2 is YSLEER in the germline V gene. The V end lost 4 bases, the J end lost 0 bases, and 6 bases lay between the germline ends. The CDR3 spans 13 residues. The CDR3 spells CASSRAVNTEAFF. Written as DNA, the CDR3 is TGCGCCAGCAGCCGCGCAGTGAACACTGAAGCTTTCTTT.

This chain joins TRBV5-6 and TRBJ2-7, with 8 nucleotides matching TRBD2. CDR3 length: 15 residues. V gave up 2 bases and J gave up 1 base; unmatched junction bases: 5. Germline V lookup: CDR1 SGHDT, CDR2 YYEEEE. In nucleotides, the CDR3 is TGTGCCAGCAGCTTCCTTACTAGCGGTTCCTACGAGCAGTACTTC. As protein: CASSFLTSGSYEQYF.

The chain links TRBV30 to TRBJ1-1, with D maybe TRBD1 (6 bases). The CDR3 extends over 15 amino acids. Per germline, CDR1 GTSNPN and CDR2 SVGIG (reference sequence). V was pared by 4 bases and J by 0 bases, with 15 bases between. CDR3 protein: CAWKGPGAMNTEAFF. In nucleotides, the CDR3 is TGTGCCTGGAAAGGGCCGGGGGCGATGAACACTGAAGCTTTCTTT.

The chain links TRBV9 to TRBJ2-3, with 8 bases that match TRBD2. The CDR3 is 14 amino acids. In germline, CDR1 is SGDLS, CDR2 YYNGEE. V lost 3 bases, J lost 6 bases, and 6 bases stayed unmatched. CDR3 in amino acids: CASSAPGLGDTQYF. In DNA form, the CDR3 reads TGTGCCAGCAGCGCTCCGGGACTAGGTGATACGCAGTATTTT. The variable domain in full, with the rest retrieved from reference TRBV9 and TRBJ2-3, is DSGVTQTPKHLITATGQRVTLRCSPRSGDLSVYWYQQSLDQGLQFLIQYYNGEERAKGNILERFSAQQFPDLHSELNLSSLELGDSALYFCASSAPGLGDTQYFGPGTRLTVL.

This chain links TRBV18 with TRBJ2-5; D is ambiguous. This CDR3 has 13 residues. CDR1 and CDR2 (germline): KGHSH, LQKENI. Trimming cost V 6 bases and J 5 bases, with 13 bases left between them. CDR3 protein: CASSPDQAETQYF. CDR3 DNA sequence: TGTGCCAGCTCCCCCGACCAAGCGGAGACCCAGTACTTC.

This chain uses TRBV6-1 with TRBJ1-2; the D is unclear. Germline CDR1 MNHNS, CDR2 SASEGT. V lost 5 bases and J 5 bases, leaving 12 bases between the germline ends. The CDR3 totals 13 residues. CDR3 protein: CASSRLVYYGYTF. CDR3 DNA sequence: TGTGCCAGCAGTCGACTGGTTTATTATGGCTACACCTTC.

The chain combines TRBV5-4 with TRBJ2-5; TRBD2 aligns across 15 bases. J gave up 5 bases and V 4 bases, and 6 bases lay outside the gene matches. Germline-derived CDR1 and CDR2 are SGHNT and YYREEE (reference sequence). This CDR3 has 16 residues. The CDR3 DNA sequence: TGTGCCAGCAGCCGGGGGGGACTAGCGGGAGGTGAGACCCAGTACTTC. Translating it yields CASSRGGLAGGETQYF.

The chain employs TRBV27 and TRBJ1-4, with 9 nucleotides matching TRBD1. CDR1 is MNHEY and CDR2 is SMNVEV in the germline V gene (reference sequence). There are 15 residues in the CDR3. V shed 2 bases, J shed 8 bases, and the junction held 6 bases outside the gene matches. The CDR3 DNA sequence: TGTGCCAGCAGTTTAGGGGACAGGGCGCACGAAAAACTGTTTTTT. The encoded protein is CASSLGDRAHEKLFF.

This chain joins TRBV2 and TRBJ2-3; 10 nucleotides agree with TRBD2. The CDR3 is 15 residues long. CDR1 SNHLY and CDR2 FYNNEI come from the germline V gene. Trimming cost V 4 bases and J 4 bases; bases outside gene matches: 5. The CDR3 nucleotides read TGTGCCAGCAGTGTACCTAGCGGGAGCGCAGATACGCAGTATTTT. It yields the protein CASSVPSGSADTQYF.

This chain links TRBV5-1 with TRBJ1-4; the D is unclear. Germline V CDR1 and CDR2: SGHRS, YFSETQ. CDR3 size: 15 residues. V was clipped by 7 bases and J by 7 bases, with 20 bases between them. CDR3 nucleotide sequence: TGCGCCAGCTCACCGCAATCACCCGGGGTTGAAAAACTGTTTTTT. Its translation is CASSPQSPGVEKLFF.

V and J are TRBV7-9 and TRBJ2-1, with 9 positions matching TRBD2. This CDR3 comprises 16 residues. In germline, CDR1 is SEHNR, CDR2 FQNEAQ (reference sequence). After removal of 5 bases from V and 3 bases from J, the junction contained 8 bases not matched to a gene. The CDR3 coding sequence is TGTGCCAGCAGCCCAGTGGGTAGCGGGGGCTACAATGAGCAGTTCTTC. Translated, it gives CASSPVGSGGYNEQFF.

This sequence joins TRBV5-1 and TRBJ2-3, with D possibly matching TRBD2 (7 bases). The ends were cut back, 5 bases at V and 4 bases at J, with 11 bases in the middle. The CDR3 runs to 13 residues. Germline V gene sequence: CDR1 SGHRS, CDR2 YFSETQ. The CDR3, as DNA: TGCGCCAGCAGACAGGGAGGGCCAGATACGCAGTATTTT. It translates to CASRQGGPDTQYF.

There are a few counts of this clone. V usage is TRBV5-1 and J usage is TRBJ2-3; no definite D call. Per the germline V gene, CDR1 is SGHRS and CDR2 is YFSETQ. The CDR3 is made up of 13 amino acids. V lost 4 bases, J lost 0 bases, and 6 bases lay in between. Written as DNA, the CDR3 is TGCGCCAGCAGCCGGACCAGCACAGATACGCAGTATTTT. It yields the protein CASSRTSTDTQYF.

In nucleotides, the CDR3 is TGTGCCAGCAGCCTACTGGGACAGTCCTCCTACAATGAGCAGTTCTTC. Translated, it gives CASSLLGQSSYNEQFF. The V gene is TRBV28, the J gene TRBJ2-1, with TRBD1 matching over 7 bases. The V segment lost 6 bases and the J segment 0 bases; nucleotides outside the gene matches: 8. Looked up from germline, CDR1 is MDHEN and CDR2 is SYDVKM. The CDR3 contains 16 residues.

V gene TRBV7-9 combines with J gene TRBJ2-7; 9 bases map to TRBD1. With V trimmed by 3 bases and J by 6 bases, 9 bases remained unmatched. This CDR3 contains 15 residues. Germline V CDR1 and CDR2: SEHNR, FQNEAQ (reference sequence). The CDR3 DNA is TGTGCCAGCAGCTTTGATCGGGACAGGGAGTCCGAGCAGTACTTC. Its translation: CASSFDRDRESEQYF.